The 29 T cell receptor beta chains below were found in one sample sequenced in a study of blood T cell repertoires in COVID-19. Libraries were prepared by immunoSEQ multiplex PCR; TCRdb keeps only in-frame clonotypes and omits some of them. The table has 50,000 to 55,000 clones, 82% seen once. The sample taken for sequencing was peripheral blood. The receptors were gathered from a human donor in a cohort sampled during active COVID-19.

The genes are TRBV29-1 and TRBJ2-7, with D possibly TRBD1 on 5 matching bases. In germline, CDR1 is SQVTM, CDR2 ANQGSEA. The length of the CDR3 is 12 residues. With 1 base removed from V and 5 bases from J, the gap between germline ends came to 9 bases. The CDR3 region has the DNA TGCAGCGTTGAAGGGCAGGGCGACGAGCAGTACTTC. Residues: CSVEGQGDEQYF.

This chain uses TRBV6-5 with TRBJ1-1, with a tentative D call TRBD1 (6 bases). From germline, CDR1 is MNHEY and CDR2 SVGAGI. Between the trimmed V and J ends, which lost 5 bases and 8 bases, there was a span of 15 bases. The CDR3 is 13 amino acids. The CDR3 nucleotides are TGTGCCAGCAGTAGATTGGGAAGGGGGGAAGCTTTCTTT. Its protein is CASSRLGRGEAFF.

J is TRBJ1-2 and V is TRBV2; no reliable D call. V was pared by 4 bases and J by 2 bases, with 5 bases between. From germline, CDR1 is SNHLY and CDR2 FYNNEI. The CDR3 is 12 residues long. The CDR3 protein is CASSGENYGYTF. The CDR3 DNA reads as TGTGCCAGCAGTGGGGAGAACTATGGCTACACCTTC.

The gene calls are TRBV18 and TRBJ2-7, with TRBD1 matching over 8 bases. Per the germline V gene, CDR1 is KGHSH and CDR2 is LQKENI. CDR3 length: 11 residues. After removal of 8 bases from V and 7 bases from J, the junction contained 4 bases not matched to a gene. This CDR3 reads CASATGGEQYF. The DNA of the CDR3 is TGTGCCAGCGCTACAGGGGGAGAGCAGTACTTC.

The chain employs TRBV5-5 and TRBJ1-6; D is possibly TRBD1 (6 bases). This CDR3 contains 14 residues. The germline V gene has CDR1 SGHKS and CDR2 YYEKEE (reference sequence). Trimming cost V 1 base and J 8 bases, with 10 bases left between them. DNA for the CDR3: TGTGCCAGCAGCTTGACAGGGATGTATTCACCCCTCCACTTT. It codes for CASSLTGMYSPLHF. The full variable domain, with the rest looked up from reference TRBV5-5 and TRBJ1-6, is DAGVTQSPTHLIKTRGQQVTLRCSPISGHKSVSWYQQVLGQGPQFIFQYYEKEERGRGNFPDRFSARQFPNYSSELNVNALLLGDSALYLCASSLTGMYSPLHFGNGTRLTVT.

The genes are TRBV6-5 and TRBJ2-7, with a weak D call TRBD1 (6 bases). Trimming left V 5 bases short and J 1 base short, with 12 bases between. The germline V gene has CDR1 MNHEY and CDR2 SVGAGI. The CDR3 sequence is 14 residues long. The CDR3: CASSTGHLSYEQYF. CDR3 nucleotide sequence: TGTGCCAGCAGTACGGGACACCTTTCCTACGAGCAGTACTTC.

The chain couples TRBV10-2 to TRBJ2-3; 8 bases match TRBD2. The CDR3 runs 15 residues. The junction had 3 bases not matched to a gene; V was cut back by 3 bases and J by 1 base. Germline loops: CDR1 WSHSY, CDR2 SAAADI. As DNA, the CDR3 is TGCGCCAGCAGTGAACGAGCGGGAGGCACAGATACGCAGTATTTT. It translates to CASSERAGGTDTQYF.

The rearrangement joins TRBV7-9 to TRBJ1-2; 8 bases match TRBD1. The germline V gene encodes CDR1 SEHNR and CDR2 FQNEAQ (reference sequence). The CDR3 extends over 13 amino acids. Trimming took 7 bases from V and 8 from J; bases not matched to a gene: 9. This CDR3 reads CASTRDRGDGYTF. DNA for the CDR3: TGTGCCAGCACCAGAGACAGGGGTGACGGCTACACCTTC.

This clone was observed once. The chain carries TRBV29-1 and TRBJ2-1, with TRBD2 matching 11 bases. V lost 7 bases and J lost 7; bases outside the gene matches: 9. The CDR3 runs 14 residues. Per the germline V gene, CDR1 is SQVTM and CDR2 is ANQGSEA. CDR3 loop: CSAATSGIGNEQFF. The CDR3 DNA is TGCAGCGCCGCGACTAGCGGGATAGGGAATGAGCAGTTCTTC.

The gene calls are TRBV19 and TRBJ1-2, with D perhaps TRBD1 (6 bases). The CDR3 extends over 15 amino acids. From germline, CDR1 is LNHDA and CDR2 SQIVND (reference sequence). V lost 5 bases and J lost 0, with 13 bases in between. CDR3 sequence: CASSSRGTANYGYTF. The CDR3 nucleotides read TGTGCCAGTAGTTCCAGGGGAACAGCTAACTATGGCTACACCTTC.

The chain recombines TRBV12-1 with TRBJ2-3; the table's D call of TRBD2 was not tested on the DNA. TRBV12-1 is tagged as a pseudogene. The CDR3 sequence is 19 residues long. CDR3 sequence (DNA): TGTGCCAGCACCGCATATGCCCCTGAGGTTACCTCTAGCACAGATACGCAGTATTTT. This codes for CASTAYAPEVTSSTDTQYF.

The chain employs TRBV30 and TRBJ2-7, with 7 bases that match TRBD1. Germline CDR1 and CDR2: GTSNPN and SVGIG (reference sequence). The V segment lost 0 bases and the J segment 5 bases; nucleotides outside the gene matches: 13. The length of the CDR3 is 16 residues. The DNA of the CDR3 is TGTGCCTGGAGTGTACGGCAGGGGGTTTCTAGGCACGAGCAGTACTTC. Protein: CAWSVRQGVSRHEQYF.

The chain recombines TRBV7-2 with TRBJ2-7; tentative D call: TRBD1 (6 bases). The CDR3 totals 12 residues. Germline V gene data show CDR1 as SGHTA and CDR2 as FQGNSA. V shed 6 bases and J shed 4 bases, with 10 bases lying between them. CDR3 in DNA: TGTGCCAGCAGTCAGACAGGATACGAGCAGTACTTC. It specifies CASSQTGYEQYF.

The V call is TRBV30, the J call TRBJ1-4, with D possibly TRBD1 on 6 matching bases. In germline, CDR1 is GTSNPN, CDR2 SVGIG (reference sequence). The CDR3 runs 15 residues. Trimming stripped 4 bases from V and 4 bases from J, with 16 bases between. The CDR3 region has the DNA TGTGCCTGGAACCACCCAGGGGTGGGTAATGAAAAACTGTTTTTT. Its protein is CAWNHPGVGNEKLFF.

The CDR3 nucleotides read TGTGCCAGCAGCTTAGCGTTCGTGACTAGCGGAACCGGGGAGCTGTTTTTT. Translated: CASSLAFVTSGTGELFF. The chain recombines TRBV7-9 with TRBJ2-2, with TRBD2 matching 9 bases. From germline, CDR1 is SEHNR and CDR2 FQNEAQ (reference sequence). Unmatched junction bases numbered 7, after V lost 0 bases and J lost 5 bases. The CDR3 is 17 residues long.

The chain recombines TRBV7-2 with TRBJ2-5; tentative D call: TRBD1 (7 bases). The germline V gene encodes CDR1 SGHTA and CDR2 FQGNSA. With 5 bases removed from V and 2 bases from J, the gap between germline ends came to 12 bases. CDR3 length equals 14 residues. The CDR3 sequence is CASSLPGGQETQYF. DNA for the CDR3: TGTGCCAGCAGCCTCCCAGGGGGGCAAGAGACCCAGTACTTC.

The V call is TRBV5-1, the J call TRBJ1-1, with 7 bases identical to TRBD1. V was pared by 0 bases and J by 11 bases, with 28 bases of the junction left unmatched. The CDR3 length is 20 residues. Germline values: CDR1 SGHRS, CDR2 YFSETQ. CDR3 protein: CASSLDFVSKPTGKHSGAFF. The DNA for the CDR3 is TGCGCCAGCAGCTTGGATTTTGTGTCGAAGCCGACAGGGAAGCATTCAGGGGCTTTCTTT.

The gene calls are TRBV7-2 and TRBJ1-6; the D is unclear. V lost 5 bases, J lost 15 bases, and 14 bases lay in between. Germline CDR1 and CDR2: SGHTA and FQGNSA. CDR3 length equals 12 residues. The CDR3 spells CASSNDTPHLHF. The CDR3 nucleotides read TGTGCCAGCAGCAACGACACGCCGCACCTCCACTTT.

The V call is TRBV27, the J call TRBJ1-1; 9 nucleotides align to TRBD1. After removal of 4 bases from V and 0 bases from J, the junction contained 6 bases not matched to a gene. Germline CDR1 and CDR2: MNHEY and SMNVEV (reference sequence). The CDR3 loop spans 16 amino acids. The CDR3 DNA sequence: TGTGCCAGCAGTTGGGGACAGGGCAGCATGAACACTGAAGCTTTCTTT. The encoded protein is CASSWGQGSMNTEAFF.

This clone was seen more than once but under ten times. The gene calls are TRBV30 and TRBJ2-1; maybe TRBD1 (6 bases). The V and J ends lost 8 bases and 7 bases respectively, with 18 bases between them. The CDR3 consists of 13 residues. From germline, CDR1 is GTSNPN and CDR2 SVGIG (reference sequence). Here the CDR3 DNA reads TGTGCCGTGGGAGAGCTGGACAGAAATGAGCAGTTCTTC. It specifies CAVGELDRNEQFF.

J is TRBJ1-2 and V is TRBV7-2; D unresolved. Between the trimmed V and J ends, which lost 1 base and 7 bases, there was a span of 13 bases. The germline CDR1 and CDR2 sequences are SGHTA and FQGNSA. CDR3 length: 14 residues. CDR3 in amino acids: CASSLGGFRGGYTF. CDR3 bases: TGTGCCAGCAGCTTAGGAGGGTTTCGCGGTGGCTACACCTTC.

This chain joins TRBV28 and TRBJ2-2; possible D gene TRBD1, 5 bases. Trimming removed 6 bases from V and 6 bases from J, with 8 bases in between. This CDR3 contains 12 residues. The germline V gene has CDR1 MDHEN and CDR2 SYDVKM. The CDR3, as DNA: TGTGCCAGCAGAAGGGGTCCCGGGGAGCTGTTTTTT. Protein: CASRRGPGELFF.

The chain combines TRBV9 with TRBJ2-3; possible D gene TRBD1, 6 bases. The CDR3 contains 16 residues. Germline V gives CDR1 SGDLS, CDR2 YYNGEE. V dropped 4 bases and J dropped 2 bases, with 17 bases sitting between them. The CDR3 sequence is CASSPGTISNTDTQYF. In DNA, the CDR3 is TGTGCCAGCAGCCCCGGGACAATCTCCAACACAGATACGCAGTATTTT. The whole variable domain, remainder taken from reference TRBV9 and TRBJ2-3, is DSGVTQTPKHLITATGQRVTLRCSPRSGDLSVYWYQQSLDQGLQFLIQYYNGEERAKGNILERFSAQQFPDLHSELNLSSLELGDSALYFCASSPGTISNTDTQYFGPGTRLTVL.

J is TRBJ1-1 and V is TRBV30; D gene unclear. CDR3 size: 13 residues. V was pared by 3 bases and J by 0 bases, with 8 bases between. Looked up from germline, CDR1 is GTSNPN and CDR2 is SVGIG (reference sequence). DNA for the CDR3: TGTGCCTGGAGCGTGGCCCTGAACACTGAAGCTTTCTTT. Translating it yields CAWSVALNTEAFF.

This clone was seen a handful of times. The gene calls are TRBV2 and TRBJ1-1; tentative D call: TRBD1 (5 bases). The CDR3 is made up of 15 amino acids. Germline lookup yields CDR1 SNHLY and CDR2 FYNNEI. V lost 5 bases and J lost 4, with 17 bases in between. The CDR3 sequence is CASSSFQGWGTEAFF. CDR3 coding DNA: TGTGCCAGCAGTTCATTCCAGGGATGGGGCACTGAAGCTTTCTTT.

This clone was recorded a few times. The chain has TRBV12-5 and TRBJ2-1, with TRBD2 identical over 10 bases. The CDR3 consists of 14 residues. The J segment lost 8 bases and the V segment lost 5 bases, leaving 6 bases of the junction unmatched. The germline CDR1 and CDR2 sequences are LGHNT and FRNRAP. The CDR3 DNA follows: TGTGCTAGTGGTGATAGCGGGGGGAATGATGAGCAGTTCTTC. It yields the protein CASGDSGGNDEQFF.

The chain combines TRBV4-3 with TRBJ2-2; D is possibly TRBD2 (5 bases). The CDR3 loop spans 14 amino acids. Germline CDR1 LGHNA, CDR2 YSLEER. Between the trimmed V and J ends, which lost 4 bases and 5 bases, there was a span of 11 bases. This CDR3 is CASSPGVATGELFF. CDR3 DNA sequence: TGCGCCAGCAGCCCCGGGGTGGCTACCGGGGAGCTGTTTTTT.

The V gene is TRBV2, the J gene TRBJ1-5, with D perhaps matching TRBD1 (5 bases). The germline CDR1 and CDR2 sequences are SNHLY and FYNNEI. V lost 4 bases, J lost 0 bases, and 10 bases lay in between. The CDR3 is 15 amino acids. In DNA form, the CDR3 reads TGTGCCAGCAGTGGGGACTTTCATAGCAATCAGCCCCAGCATTTT. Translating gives CASSGDFHSNQPQHF.

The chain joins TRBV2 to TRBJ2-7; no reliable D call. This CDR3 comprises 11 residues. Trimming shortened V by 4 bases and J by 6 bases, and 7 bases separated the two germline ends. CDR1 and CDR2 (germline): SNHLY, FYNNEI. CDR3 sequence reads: CASSAKSEQYF. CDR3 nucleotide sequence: TGTGCCAGCAGTGCGAAGAGCGAGCAGTACTTC.